A selection of T cell receptor beta chains follows, all from one sample in a study of blood T cells in healthy people across ages. TCRdb re-called the 5' RACE reads with MiXCR, one entry per CDR3 protein. The sample holds approximately 830,000 distinct CDR3 sequences, roughly 60% seen once. Sequencing used blood. These receptors came from a man aged 25-45 years in good health. The CDR3 runs from the conserved cysteine through the conserved F or W. D genes are given only for firm matches. A clone size is listed for some rows: how often the clone was seen (once, few, many), or a class if it is expanded.

J gene: TRBJ1-6; D gene: -; clone size: -; V gene: TRBV7-9; CDR3 DNA: TGTGCCAGCAGCTTAGGTGGGGCGGGACGAACGAATTCACCCCTCCACTTT; CDR3 protein: CASSLGGAGRTNSPLHF
J gene: TRBJ1-2; D gene: -; clone size: -; V gene: TRBV20-1; CDR3 DNA: TGCAGTGCTAGAACAGGCACTAACTATGGCTACACCTTC; CDR3 protein: CSARTGTNYGYTF
J gene: TRBJ2-1; D gene: -; clone size: -; V gene: TRBV24-1; CDR3 DNA: TGTGCCACCAGTGATTGGGGGGAGCAGTTCTTC; CDR3 protein: CATSDWGEQFF
J gene: TRBJ2-3; D gene: -; clone size: -; V gene: TRBV9; CDR3 DNA: TGTGCCAGCAGCGCCAGGACGACTCTTAGCACAGATACGCAGTATTTT; CDR3 protein: CASSARTTLSTDTQYF
J gene: TRBJ2-7; D gene: -; clone size: -; V gene: TRBV28; CDR3 DNA: TGTGCCAGCAGTAAACACACCGGGACGGCTATCTCCTACGAGCAGTACTTC; CDR3 protein: CASSKHTGTAISYEQYF
J gene: TRBJ2-5; D gene: -; clone size: -; V gene: TRBV7-2; CDR3 DNA: TGTGCCAGCAGCTTAGGGGGAAAAGGATTTGAGACCCAGTACTTC; CDR3 protein: CASSLGGKGFETQYF
J gene: TRBJ1-4; D gene: -; clone size: once; V gene: TRBV7-2; CDR3 DNA: TGTGCCAGCAGCTTACAGGTTTCTAATGAAAAACTGTTTTTT; CDR3 protein: CASSLQVSNEKLFF
J gene: TRBJ2-5; D gene: -; clone size: -; V gene: TRBV7-2; CDR3 DNA: TGTGCCAGCAGCCTGGGGACGGAACTCCGGGAGCAGTACTTC; CDR3 protein: CASSLGTELREQYF
J gene: TRBJ2-3; D gene: -; clone size: -; V gene: TRBV5-1; CDR3 DNA: TGCGCCAGCAGCTTGGGCCCACAGGGACCCACAGATACGCAGTATTTT; CDR3 protein: CASSLGPQGPTDTQYF
J gene: TRBJ2-1; D gene: TRBD1; clone size: -; V gene: TRBV7-8; CDR3 DNA: TGTGCCAGCAGCCCCCCAGACAGGGGAATATACGATGAGCAGTTCTTC; CDR3 protein: CASSPPDRGIYDEQFF
J gene: TRBJ2-1; D gene: -; clone size: -; V gene: TRBV6-1; CDR3 DNA: TGTGCCAGCAGTGAATGGAGCAACTACAATGAGCAGTTCTTC; CDR3 protein: CASSEWSNYNEQFF
J gene: TRBJ2-7; D gene: -; clone size: once; V gene: TRBV21-1; CDR3 DNA: TGTGCCAGCAACTGCCCCTACGAGCAGTACTTC; CDR3 protein: CASNCPYEQYF
J gene: TRBJ2-7; D gene: TRBD1; clone size: -; V gene: TRBV5-6; CDR3 DNA: TGTGCCAGCAGCTTCGGGGACAGGGCTTACAACGAGCAGTACTTC; CDR3 protein: CASSFGDRAYNEQYF
J gene: TRBJ1-2; D gene: TRBD1; clone size: -; V gene: TRBV20-1; CDR3 DNA: TGCAGTGCTCCGGGACAGGGGGATGGCTACACCTTC; CDR3 protein: CSAPGQGDGYTF
J gene: TRBJ2-7; D gene: TRBD1; clone size: few; V gene: TRBV30; CDR3 DNA: TGTGCCTGGAGTCGCTGCCAGGGGGCAGTGATCTACGAGCAGTACTTC; CDR3 protein: CAWSRCQGAVIYEQYF
J gene: TRBJ2-7; D gene: -; clone size: -; V gene: TRBV6-6; CDR3 DNA: TGTGCCAGCAGTGACCCCCAGGGGAGCTCCTACGAGCAGTACTTC; CDR3 protein: CASSDPQGSSYEQYF
J gene: TRBJ2-1; D gene: TRBD2; clone size: once; V gene: TRBV13; CDR3 DNA: TGTGCCAGCTTCTCTTCGGGGGGTCGGCACAATGAGCAGTTCTTC; CDR3 protein: CASFSSGGRHNEQFF
J gene: TRBJ1-4; D gene: TRBD1; clone size: -; V gene: TRBV4-3; CDR3 DNA: TGCGCCAGCAGCCAAGGATGGCGGGACAGGGCGATTATGGCTAATGAAAAACTGTTTTTT; CDR3 protein: CASSQGWRDRAIMANEKLFF
J gene: TRBJ2-7; D gene: TRBD2; clone size: -; V gene: TRBV6-5; CDR3 DNA: TGTGCCAGCAGCAGAACCAGGGAGGGCGAGCAGTACTTC; CDR3 protein: CASSRTREGEQYF
J gene: TRBJ1-4; D gene: -; clone size: -; V gene: TRBV7-9; CDR3 DNA: TGTGCCAGCAGCGTAGAAGTTCGGGGTGAAAAACTGTTTTTT; CDR3 protein: CASSVEVRGEKLFF
J gene: TRBJ2-1; D gene: TRBD2; clone size: many; V gene: TRBV29-1; CDR3 DNA: TGCAGCGTGACGACTAGCGGGGGGTGGAATGAGCAGTTCTTC; CDR3 protein: CSVTTSGGWNEQFF
J gene: TRBJ1-2; D gene: TRBD1; clone size: -; V gene: TRBV4-2; CDR3 DNA: TGTGCCAGCAGCCGAACGGGACAGGGAGATGAGGGCTACACCTTC; CDR3 protein: CASSRTGQGDEGYTF
J gene: TRBJ1-1; D gene: TRBD1; clone size: -; V gene: TRBV4-2; CDR3 DNA: TGTGCCAGCAGCCAAGAAGGGGGCGGGAACACTGAAGCTTTCTTT; CDR3 protein: CASSQEGGGNTEAFF
J gene: TRBJ2-1; D gene: -; clone size: -; V gene: TRBV7-8; CDR3 DNA: TGTGCCAGCAGCCGCATTCAGAATGAGCAGTTCTTC; CDR3 protein: CASSRIQNEQFF
J gene: TRBJ2-7; D gene: -; clone size: -; V gene: TRBV3-1; CDR3 DNA: TGTGCCAGAAGCCGGGGCGGTCGGACAGAGAGCTCCTACGAGCAGTACTTC; CDR3 protein: CARSRGGRTESSYEQYF
J gene: TRBJ2-5; D gene: TRBD1; clone size: -; V gene: TRBV4-3; CDR3 DNA: TGCGCCAGCAGCCAAATGACAGGGGGCTGGGAGACCCAGTACTTC; CDR3 protein: CASSQMTGGWETQYF
J gene: TRBJ1-5; D gene: -; clone size: -; V gene: TRBV6-5; CDR3 DNA: TGTGCCAGCAGTTACATCGGGGTTAATCAGCCCCAGCATTTT; CDR3 protein: CASSYIGVNQPQHF
J gene: TRBJ1-2; D gene: -; clone size: -; V gene: TRBV27; CDR3 DNA: TGTGCCAGCAGCTTGACTCTCCTGTCGGATGGCTACACCTTC; CDR3 protein: CASSLTLLSDGYTF
J gene: TRBJ2-7; D gene: TRBD1; clone size: -; V gene: TRBV4-1; CDR3 DNA: TGCGCCAGCAGCCAGGTACAGGGGGCCAACTACGAGCAGTACTTC; CDR3 protein: CASSQVQGANYEQYF
J gene: TRBJ2-7; D gene: -; clone size: -; V gene: TRBV28; CDR3 DNA: TGTGCCAGCAGGTTAACATTGTTCTACGAGCAGTACTTC; CDR3 protein: CASRLTLFYEQYF
J gene: TRBJ2-3; D gene: -; clone size: -; V gene: TRBV11-2; CDR3 DNA: TGTGCCAGCAGCGCCGGTAATTGGGGCACAGATACGCAGTATTTT; CDR3 protein: CASSAGNWGTDTQYF
J gene: TRBJ2-7; D gene: TRBD2; clone size: -; V gene: TRBV7-2; CDR3 DNA: TGTGCCAGCAGCACTAGCGGGGGGTACTCCTACGAGCAGTACTTC; CDR3 protein: CASSTSGGYSYEQYF
J gene: TRBJ1-5; D gene: -; clone size: -; V gene: TRBV7-9; CDR3 DNA: TGTGCCAGCAGCGCCGAGGGGGGGACGAATCAGCCCCAGCATTTT; CDR3 protein: CASSAEGGTNQPQHF
J gene: TRBJ1-1; D gene: -; clone size: -; V gene: TRBV29-1; CDR3 DNA: TGCAGCGTTACCGGGGATACTGAAGCTTTCTTT; CDR3 protein: CSVTGDTEAFF
J gene: TRBJ2-1; D gene: TRBD2; clone size: many; V gene: TRBV29-1; CDR3 DNA: TGCAGCTGTAGCGGGGGGTTACCAACCTTAAGGTATAATGAGCAGTTCTTC; CDR3 protein: CSCSGGLPTLRYNEQFF
J gene: TRBJ2-7; D gene: TRBD1; clone size: -; V gene: TRBV4-2; CDR3 DNA: TGTGCCAGCAGCCGAGGGACAGGGACGTCCTACGAGCAGTACTTC; CDR3 protein: CASSRGTGTSYEQYF
J gene: TRBJ2-7; D gene: -; clone size: -; V gene: TRBV4-3; CDR3 DNA: TGCGCCAGCAGCCCTAGGGTCAGGCTTGACAACGAGCAGTACTTC; CDR3 protein: CASSPRVRLDNEQYF
J gene: TRBJ2-7; D gene: -; clone size: few; V gene: TRBV29-1; CDR3 DNA: TGCAGCGTTGAAGATTCCCGGGACCTCTCCTACGAGCAGTACTTC; CDR3 protein: CSVEDSRDLSYEQYF
J gene: TRBJ1-1; D gene: -; clone size: -; V gene: TRBV10-3; CDR3 DNA: TGTGCCACTAAAGGGGGTGTGAACACTGAAGCTTTCTTT; CDR3 protein: CATKGGVNTEAFF
J gene: TRBJ2-3; D gene: -; clone size: -; V gene: TRBV24-1; CDR3 DNA: TGTGCCACCAGTGATCCCCTTAAAGGCCTATTCGATACGCAGTATTTT; CDR3 protein: CATSDPLKGLFDTQYF
J gene: TRBJ2-1; D gene: TRBD1; clone size: -; V gene: TRBV20-1; CDR3 DNA: TGCAGTGCTACGTACAGGGGGTATACCTACAATGAGCAGTTCTTC; CDR3 protein: CSATYRGYTYNEQFF
J gene: TRBJ2-5; D gene: -; clone size: -; V gene: TRBV7-2; CDR3 DNA: TGTGCCAGCAGCTTCGAACAGAGAACCCAGTACTTC; CDR3 protein: CASSFEQRTQYF
J gene: TRBJ2-1; D gene: -; clone size: few; V gene: TRBV20-1; CDR3 DNA: TGCAGTGCTAGAGATGGATCAGGAGCCAATGAGCAGTTCTTC; CDR3 protein: CSARDGSGANEQFF
J gene: TRBJ2-5; D gene: -; clone size: -; V gene: TRBV7-9; CDR3 DNA: TGTGCCAGCAGTTCAGGGGCGTCCTTCCAAGAGACCCAGTACTTC; CDR3 protein: CASSSGASFQETQYF
J gene: TRBJ2-1; D gene: -; clone size: -; V gene: TRBV29-1; CDR3 DNA: TGCAGCGTTACAGGGAGAGGTGGGAATGAGCAGTTCTTC; CDR3 protein: CSVTGRGGNEQFF
J gene: TRBJ2-3; D gene: -; clone size: -; V gene: TRBV7-2; CDR3 DNA: TGTGCCACGGGCAGGTCATCGTTTAGCACAGATACGCAGTATTTT; CDR3 protein: CATGRSSFSTDTQYF
J gene: TRBJ1-6; D gene: -; clone size: -; V gene: TRBV20-1; CDR3 DNA: TGCAGTGTCCTGGGACAAAGCTCCTATAATTCACCCCTCCACTTT; CDR3 protein: CSVLGQSSYNSPLHF
J gene: TRBJ2-7; D gene: -; clone size: -; V gene: TRBV4-2; CDR3 DNA: TGTGCCAGCAGCCAAGACAGGGAGCGCGACGAGCAGTACTTC; CDR3 protein: CASSQDRERDEQYF
J gene: TRBJ1-5; D gene: TRBD1; clone size: -; V gene: TRBV13; CDR3 DNA: TGTGCCAGCAGTACCGGGACAGGGGCCCCTCAGCCCCAGCATTTT; CDR3 protein: CASSTGTGAPQPQHF
J gene: TRBJ2-2; D gene: -; clone size: -; V gene: TRBV6-6; CDR3 DNA: TGTGCCAGCAGTTACTCGATCAGGGTGGTAAACACCGGGGAGCTGTTTTTT; CDR3 protein: CASSYSIRVVNTGELFF
J gene: TRBJ2-7; D gene: TRBD1; clone size: -; V gene: TRBV5-1; CDR3 DNA: TGCGCCAGCAGCTTGGAGGTAGGGGACAGATACGAGCAGTACTTC; CDR3 protein: CASSLEVGDRYEQYF
J gene: TRBJ1-2; D gene: TRBD1; clone size: few; V gene: TRBV12-3/TRBV12-4; CDR3 DNA: TGTGCCAGCAGTACAGGGACAGCCAACTATGGCTACACCTTC; CDR3 protein: CASSTGTANYGYTF
J gene: TRBJ2-3; D gene: TRBD2; clone size: -; V gene: TRBV2; CDR3 DNA: TGTGCCAGCAGTGCGACTAGCGGGGACACAGATACGCAGTATTTT; CDR3 protein: CASSATSGDTDTQYF
J gene: TRBJ2-2; D gene: TRBD2; clone size: -; V gene: TRBV29-1; CDR3 DNA: TGCAGCGTTCCGGGTGGGACTAGCGGGGGAACGAACACCGGGGAGCTGTTTTTT; CDR3 protein: CSVPGGTSGGTNTGELFF
J gene: TRBJ2-3; D gene: -; clone size: few; V gene: TRBV3-1; CDR3 DNA: TGTGCCAGCAGCCCCCAGGGGGGGATAACAGATACGCAGTATTTT; CDR3 protein: CASSPQGGITDTQYF
J gene: TRBJ2-3; D gene: TRBD2; clone size: -; V gene: TRBV10-3; CDR3 DNA: TGTGCCATCAGTGGTCCTAGCGGGCCTACAGATACGCAGTATTTT; CDR3 protein: CAISGPSGPTDTQYF
J gene: TRBJ1-6; D gene: -; clone size: -; V gene: TRBV9; CDR3 DNA: TGTGCCAGCAGCGTGGCGCAGGGCCATTCACCCCTCCACTTT; CDR3 protein: CASSVAQGHSPLHF
J gene: TRBJ2-1; D gene: TRBD2; clone size: -; V gene: TRBV28; CDR3 DNA: TGTGCCAGCAGTTTGTCGTGGGGGGGACACAATGAGCAGTTCTTC; CDR3 protein: CASSLSWGGHNEQFF
J gene: TRBJ1-2; D gene: TRBD1; clone size: -; V gene: TRBV12-3/TRBV12-4; CDR3 DNA: TGTGCCAGCAGCCCCCAGGGACAGGGGGCGCGGGGCTACACCTTC; CDR3 protein: CASSPQGQGARGYTF
J gene: TRBJ2-5; D gene: TRBD2; clone size: few; V gene: TRBV7-2; CDR3 DNA: TGTGCCAGCAGCTTATACACTAGCGGGCAAGAGACCCAGTACTTC; CDR3 protein: CASSLYTSGQETQYF